The source of this T cell receptor (beta chain) is a study of blood T cells in healthy people across ages. The CDR3 is 13 amino acids. Germline V lookup: CDR1 SQVTM, CDR2 ANQGSEA. V lost 7 bases, J lost 5 bases, and 7 bases stayed unmatched. It was with a sample-barcoded 5' primer and a J-beta primer mix that a second PCR of roughly 7 to 12 cycles was run. With 12 random nucleotides, a template-switch adaptor tagged each individual cDNA molecule. There were at least 2.5 million CDR3-containing paired-end reads obtained from each sample. TCRdb used MiXCR to reprocess the 5' RACE reads, holding one entry per CDR3 protein. The repertoire holds about 780,000 distinct CDR3 sequences, with about 45% as singletons.

Sequencing was done on a sample of blood. The source of this sequence is an older man in good health. The rearrangement uses TRBV29-1 and TRBJ2-2; 7 bases are a match to TRBD2. The CDR3 reads CSGGERDTGELFF. The CDR3 coding sequence is TGCAGCGGGGGGGAGCGGGATACCGGGGAGCTGTTTTTT.